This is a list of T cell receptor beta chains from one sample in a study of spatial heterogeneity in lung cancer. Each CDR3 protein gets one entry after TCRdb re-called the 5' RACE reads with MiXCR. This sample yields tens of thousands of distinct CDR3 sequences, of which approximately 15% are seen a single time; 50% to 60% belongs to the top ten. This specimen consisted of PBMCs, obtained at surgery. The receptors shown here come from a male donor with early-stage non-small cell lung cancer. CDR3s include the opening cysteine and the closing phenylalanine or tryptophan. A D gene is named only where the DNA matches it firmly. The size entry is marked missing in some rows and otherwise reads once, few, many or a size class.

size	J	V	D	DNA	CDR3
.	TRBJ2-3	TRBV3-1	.	TGTGCCAGCAGCCAAGTCCACGGGACGCAGTATTTT	CASSQVHGTQYF
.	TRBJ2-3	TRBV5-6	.	TGTGCCAGCAGCAATCCGATTACAGCCACAGATACGCAGTATTTT	CASSNPITATDTQYF
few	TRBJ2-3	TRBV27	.	TGTGCCAGCAGTCCTCCTGGGGGGTTGGGGGATACGCAGTATTTT	CASSPPGGLGDTQYF
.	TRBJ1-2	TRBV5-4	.	TGTGCCAGCAGCTCCCCCCGGGGAGAACCCTATGGCTACACCTTC	CASSSPRGEPYGYTF
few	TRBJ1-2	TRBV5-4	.	TGTGCCAGCAGCTTGGATGGGGGCTATGGCTACACCTTC	CASSLDGGYGYTF
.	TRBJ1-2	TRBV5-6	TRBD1	TGTGCCAGCAGCCGACAGGGAAGTAACTATGGCTACACCTTC	CASSRQGSNYGYTF
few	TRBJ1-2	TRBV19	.	TGTGCCAGTAAAAGACTCGACTATGGCTACACCTTC	CASKRLDYGYTF
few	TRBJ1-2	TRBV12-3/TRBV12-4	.	TGTGCCAGCAGCTCACACGAGGGGGTTCATGGCTACACCTTC	CASSSHEGVHGYTF
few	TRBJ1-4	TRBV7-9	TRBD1	TGTGCCAGCAGCTCCCAGACAGGGAATGAAAAACTGTTTTTT	CASSSQTGNEKLFF
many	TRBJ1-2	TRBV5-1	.	TGCGCCAGCAGCTCCGTAACAAGGTTCTATGGCTACACCTTC	CASSSVTRFYGYTF
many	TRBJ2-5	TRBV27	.	TGTGCCAGCAGTTTATTCGGACCGGACGGAGAGACCCAGTACTTC	CASSLFGPDGETQYF
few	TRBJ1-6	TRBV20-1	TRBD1	TGCAGTGCTAGAGGGGGGACAGGGGGCAGGCCACCCCTCCACTTT	CSARGGTGGRPPLHF
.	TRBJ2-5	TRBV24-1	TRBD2	TGTGCCACCAGTGATTTACTAGCGGGACAAGAGACCCAGTACTTC	CATSDLLAGQETQYF
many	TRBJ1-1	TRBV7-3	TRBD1	TGTGCCAGCAGCCCAGGACAGGGTTGGGGCACTGAAGCTTTCTTT	CASSPGQGWGTEAFF
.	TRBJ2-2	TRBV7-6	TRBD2	TGTGCCAGCAGCCCCCGGTGGAGGACTAGCAAGAACACCGGGGAGCTGTTTTTT	CASSPRWRTSKNTGELFF
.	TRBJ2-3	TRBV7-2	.	TGTGCCAGCAGCACACGGTCCGGGGGGCTGAGGCCAGATACGCAGTATTTT	CASSTRSGGLRPDTQYF
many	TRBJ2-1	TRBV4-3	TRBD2	TGCGCCAGCAGCTCCCAACTAGCGGGGTGGAATGAGCAGTTCTTC	CASSSQLAGWNEQFF
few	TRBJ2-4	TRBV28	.	TGTGCCAGCAGTTCGCCGGGGGCGGCCAAAAACATTCAGTACTTC	CASSSPGAAKNIQYF
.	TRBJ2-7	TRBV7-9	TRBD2	TGTGCCAGCAGACATAGCGGGCCTAGCTCCTACGAGCAGTACTTC	CASRHSGPSSYEQYF
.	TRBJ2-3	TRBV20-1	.	TGCAGTGCTAGCCCAGGTGGCTCAGATACGCAGTATTTT	CSASPGGSDTQYF
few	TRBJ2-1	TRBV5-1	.	TGCGCCAGCAGCTCGGACCCGAGCTCCTACAATGAGCAGTTCTTC	CASSSDPSSYNEQFF
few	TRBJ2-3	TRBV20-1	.	TGCAGTGCTAGTCCGAAGGGAGATACGCAGTATTTT	CSASPKGDTQYF
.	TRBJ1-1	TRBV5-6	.	TGTGCCAGCAGCCTCTCAGGGGCGTGGACTGAAGCTTTCTTT	CASSLSGAWTEAFF
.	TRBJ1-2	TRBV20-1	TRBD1	TGCAGTGCCGCCCCGGTAGACAGGGGATGGGGCTACACCTTC	CSAAPVDRGWGYTF
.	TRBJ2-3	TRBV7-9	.	TGTGCCAGCAGCTTACCGAAGGACGGCACAGATACGCAGTATTTT	CASSLPKDGTDTQYF
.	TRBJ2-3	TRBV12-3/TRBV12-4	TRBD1	TGTGCCAGCAAAACGCATCGACAGGGGTTCTTTGGTACAGATACGCAGTATTTT	CASKTHRQGFFGTDTQYF
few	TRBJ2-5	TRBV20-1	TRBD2	TGCAGTGCTAGCTCCTCGACTAGCGGGACCCAAGAGACCCAGTACTTC	CSASSSTSGTQETQYF
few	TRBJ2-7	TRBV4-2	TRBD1	TGTGCCAGCAGCCGCCAGGACAGGGGGCAATACGAGCAGTACTTC	CASSRQDRGQYEQYF
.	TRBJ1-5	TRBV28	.	TGTGCCAGCAGCTTATGGGTCGGCAATCAGCCCCAGCATTTT	CASSLWVGNQPQHF
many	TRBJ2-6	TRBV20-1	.	TGCAGTGCTACGGACAGTCTCTCTGGGGCCAACGTCCTGACTTTC	CSATDSLSGANVLTF
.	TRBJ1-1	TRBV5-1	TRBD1	TGCGCCAGCCGCATGACAGGGGAGAACACTGAAGCTTTCTTT	CASRMTGENTEAFF
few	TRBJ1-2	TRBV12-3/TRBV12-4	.	TGTGCCAGCAGTTGGGCCAACTATGGCTACACCTTC	CASSWANYGYTF
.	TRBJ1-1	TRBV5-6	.	TGTGCCAGCAGCTTGAGGGGAATTAACACTGAAGCTTTCTTT	CASSLRGINTEAFF
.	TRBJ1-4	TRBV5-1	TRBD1	TGCGCCAGCAGCTTGACGGGACAGGGGAATGAAAAACTGTTTTTT	CASSLTGQGNEKLFF
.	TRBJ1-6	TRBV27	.	TGTGCCAGCAGCCTCCGGGATCGGAGATCACCCCTCCACTTT	CASSLRDRRSPLHF
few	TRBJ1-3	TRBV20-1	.	TGCAGTGCTAGCGACCGAGACTCTGGAAACACCATATATTTT	CSASDRDSGNTIYF
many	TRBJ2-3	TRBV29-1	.	TGCAGCGTTGACATCTCGTCAGAGGCGCAGTATTTT	CSVDISSEAQYF
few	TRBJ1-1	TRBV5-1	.	TGCGCCAGCAGCCTAGACCTGAACACTGAAGCTTTCTTT	CASSLDLNTEAFF
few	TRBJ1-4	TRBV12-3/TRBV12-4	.	TGTGCCAGCAGGGCTCGAGGAGGCACTAATGAAAAACTGTTTTTT	CASRARGGTNEKLFF
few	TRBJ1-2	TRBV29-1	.	TGCAGCGCCGGAGGGGACTATGGCTACACCTTC	CSAGGDYGYTF